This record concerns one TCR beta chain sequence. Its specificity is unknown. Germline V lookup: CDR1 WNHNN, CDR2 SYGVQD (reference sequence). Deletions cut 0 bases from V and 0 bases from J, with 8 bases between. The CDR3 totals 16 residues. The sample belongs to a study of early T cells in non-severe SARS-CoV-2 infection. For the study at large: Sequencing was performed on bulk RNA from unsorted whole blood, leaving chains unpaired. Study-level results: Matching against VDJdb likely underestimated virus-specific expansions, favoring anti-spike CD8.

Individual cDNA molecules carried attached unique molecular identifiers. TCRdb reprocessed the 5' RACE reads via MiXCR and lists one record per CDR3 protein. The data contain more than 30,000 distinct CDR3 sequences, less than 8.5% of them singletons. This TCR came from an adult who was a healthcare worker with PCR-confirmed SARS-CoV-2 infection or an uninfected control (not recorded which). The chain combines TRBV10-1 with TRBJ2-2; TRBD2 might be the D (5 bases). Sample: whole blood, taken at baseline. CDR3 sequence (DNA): TGCGCCAGCAGTGAGTCCGAGAGGGCGAACACCGGGGAGCTGTTTTTT. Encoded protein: CASSESERANTGELFF.